This TCR beta chain was recovered during a study of post-analysis software for immune sequencing data. Study-level points and caveats: Versus controls, multiple sclerosis patients showed significantly lower diversity (normalized Chao1). TRBV segments more frequent in patients than in controls numbered roughly 5 and included TRBV5-6, TRBV5-1 and TRBV20-1.

Worth noting for this clonotype: The antigen remains undetermined.

Germline values: CDR1 DFQATT, CDR2 SNEGSKA (reference sequence). The CDR3 runs to 16 residues. Deletions cut 0 bases from V and 0 bases from J, with 13 bases between. The authors incorporated unique molecular identifiers into the TCR beta cDNA libraries. TCRdb re-derived calls from the PCR reads in MiXCR, one entry per CDR3 protein. The table has approximately 630,000 distinct CDR3 sequences, over 45% seen once. V gene TRBV20-1 combines with J gene TRBJ2-3; D unresolved. The sequenced sample was blood. The sequence was collected from a girl aged 2 to 9 with multiple sclerosis. The DNA for the CDR3 is TGCAGTGCTAGAGATCTGACGGGCCTAAGCACAGATACGCAGTATTTT. This encodes CSARDLTGLSTDTQYF.